Below, one T cell receptor beta chain is given with its context. The V gene's germline CDR1 is MNHNS and CDR2 SASEGT. Between the trimmed V and J ends, which lost 4 bases and 10 bases, there was a span of 20 bases. The CDR3 runs to 16 residues. The naive CD8 subset, CD45RO-negative cells positively selected for CCR7, excluded terminally differentiated effector memory CD45RA+ cells. The sample comes from a study of shared clonotypes between healthy human individuals. Study-wide background: Each donor contributed plates that comprised three CD4 naive, three CD4 memory, two CD8 naive and one CD8 memory.

Clones were sequenced by immunoSEQ multiplex PCR, and TCRdb holds only the in-frame ones, with some missing. The data contain some 2.1 million clones, 85% to 95% of them singletons. The TCR comes from a man aged 18 to 30 in good health. Some clones in this sample may be carry-over from other donors' samples. This sequence joins TRBV6-1 and TRBJ1-6; no reliable D call. Sequencing was carried out using naive CD8+ T cells from PBMCs. The CDR3 sequence: CASSALRPVDGSPLHF. CDR3 sequence (DNA): TGTGCCAGCAGTGCGCTCAGGCCGGTCGATGGGTCACCCCTCCACTTT.